This T cell receptor (beta chain) was sequenced in a study of Graves' ophthalmopathy and Graves' hyperthyroidism. Trimming stripped 3 bases from V and 0 bases from J, with 9 bases between. This CDR3 region has 15 residues. The germline V gene has CDR1 LNHDA and CDR2 SQIVND (reference sequence). CDR3 regions of TCR beta were amplified from RNA transcripts. Second-round multiplex PCR came after first-round RT-PCR with HTBI primers. TCRdb processed the multiplex PCR reads anew with MiXCR; each CDR3 protein has one entry. The repertoire holds approximately 210,000 distinct CDR3 sequences, with 25% to 35% as singletons. This clonotype was detected many times.

The chain uses TRBV19 and TRBJ1-5; D unclear. This TCR came from a middle-aged man with Graves' ophthalmopathy. Sequencing was done on a sample of peripheral blood. The CDR3, as DNA: TGTGCCAGTAGTATGACCCTCGCTAGCAATCAGCCCCAGCATTTT. This gives the protein CASSMTLASNQPQHF.